This T cell receptor (beta chain) was sequenced in a study of cytomegalovirus exposure and HLA in healthy donors. 60 Vbeta and 13 Jbeta primers were used in PCR. Clones were read by immunoSEQ multiplex PCR, and TCRdb kept only the in-frame ones, dropping some. The sample lists a few hundred thousand clones; 75% to 80% were seen once. Study-level points and caveats: A classifier reportedly called cytomegalovirus status with high sensitivity and specificity.

As regards this clone: The antigen remains unidentified.

Per the germline V gene, CDR1 is SGHDT and CDR2 is YYEEEE. The junction had 7 bases not matched to a gene; V was cut back by 4 bases and J by 5 bases. There are 14 residues in the CDR3. This clonotype was obtained from a man between 18 and 29 years old in good health and CMV-seronegative. The source material was PBMCs. The rearrangement uses TRBV5-6 and TRBJ2-5, with 8 nucleotides matching TRBD1. CDR3 region: CASSQGQARETQYF. The CDR3 coding sequence is TGTGCCAGCAGCCAGGGACAGGCGAGGGAGACCCAGTACTTC.